A selection of T cell receptor beta chains follows, all from one sample in a study of blood T cell repertoires in COVID-19. TCRdb's copy holds only in-frame clones and misses some; the assay was immunoSEQ multiplex PCR. The profile shows fewer than 450,000 clones, more than 70% of them singletons. Specimen: PBMCs or T cells enriched from blood (not recorded which). The receptors here all came from a woman in her late teens or twenties who had recovered from COVID-19. CDR3s include the opening cysteine and the closing phenylalanine or tryptophan. A D gene is named only where the DNA matches it firmly. Clone sizes are given selectively: once, few, many, or a class where the clone is expanded.

CASSLPERGREQYF,TGTGCCAGCAGTTTACCGGAACGCGGTCGGGAGCAGTACTTC,NA,TRBV28,NA,TRBJ2-7
CASSAGTQYF,TGTGCCAGCAGCGCCGGGACTCAGTATTTT,NA,TRBV9,NA,TRBJ2-3
CARVRSRGSDYGYTF,TGTGCCAGGGTTAGATCCAGGGGCTCGGACTATGGCTACACCTTC,NA,TRBV27,NA,TRBJ1-2
CSVEDGVYEQYF,TGCAGCGTTGAAGACGGGGTCTACGAGCAGTACTTC,NA,TRBV29-1,NA,TRBJ2-7
CASSPWDRNTEAFF,TGTGCCAGCAGCCCGTGGGACAGGAACACTGAAGCTTTCTTT,TRBD1,TRBV11-2,NA,TRBJ1-1
CASSAGTGNTEAFF,TGCGCCAGCAGCGCTGGGACAGGGAACACTGAAGCTTTCTTT,TRBD1,TRBV5-1,NA,TRBJ1-1
CASMWRAKGQPQHF,TGTGCCAGCATGTGGAGGGCTAAAGGTCAGCCCCAGCATTTT,NA,TRBV27,NA,TRBJ1-5
CASSQDRGQLYNEQFF,TGCGCCAGCAGCCAAGATAGGGGACAGCTATACAATGAGCAGTTCTTC,TRBD1,TRBV4-3,NA,TRBJ2-1
CASSLGTGGFTDTQYF,TGTGCCAGCAGCTTAGGGACAGGGGGATTCACAGATACGCAGTATTTT,TRBD1,TRBV7-6,NA,TRBJ2-3
CASSRDRQETQYF,TGTGCCAGCTCACGGGACAGACAAGAGACCCAGTACTTC,TRBD1,TRBV18,NA,TRBJ2-5
CASSQVGRGGMETQYF,TGCGCCAGCAGCCAAGTTGGACGGGGGGGCATGGAGACCCAGTACTTC,TRBD2,TRBV4-1,once,TRBJ2-5
CASSQDDSSYEQYF,TGTGCCAGCAGCCAAGATGACAGCTCCTACGAGCAGTACTTC,NA,TRBV3-1/TRBV3-2,NA,TRBJ2-7
CASSQDLPGEYYEQYF,TGCGCCAGCAGCCAAGATCTGCCAGGGGAGTACTACGAGCAGTACTTC,NA,TRBV4-3,NA,TRBJ2-7
CASSSTRRSIEAFF,TGTGCCAGCAGTTCGACCCGGAGGAGTATTGAAGCTTTCTTT,NA,TRBV13,NA,TRBJ1-1
CASSPGDGNEKLFF,TGTGCCAGCAGCCCGGGGGACGGGAATGAAAAACTGTTTTTT,NA,TRBV9,NA,TRBJ1-4
CATSDRLTSANEQFF,TGTGCCACCAGTGACCGCCTCACTAGCGCCAATGAGCAGTTCTTC,TRBD2,TRBV24-1,once,TRBJ2-1
CASSILKSGKINTEAFF,TGTGCCAGTAGTATACTAAAATCAGGGAAAATCAACACTGAAGCTTTCTTT,NA,TRBV19,NA,TRBJ1-1
CASSQHPDRNTGELFF,TGCGCCAGCAGCCAGCACCCCGACAGGAACACCGGGGAGCTGTTTTTT,NA,TRBV4-3,NA,TRBJ2-2
CASSLFAGGQETQYF,TGCGCCAGCAGCTTGTTCGCGGGGGGCCAAGAGACCCAGTACTTC,TRBD2,TRBV5-1,NA,TRBJ2-5
CASSPPMGNTIYF,TGTGCCAGCTCACCTCCTATGGGAAACACCATATATTTT,NA,TRBV18,NA,TRBJ1-3
CASSQRGQETQYF,TGTGCCAGCAGCCAACGGGGCCAAGAGACCCAGTACTTC,NA,TRBV14,NA,TRBJ2-5
CASSYSPGQGNQPQHF,TGTGCCAGCAGTTACTCTCCGGGACAAGGAAATCAGCCCCAGCATTTT,NA,TRBV6-6,NA,TRBJ1-5
CAGPTGGLHVLTF,TGCGCCGGCCCGACAGGGGGATTACACGTCCTGACTTTC,TRBD1,TRBV5-1,NA,TRBJ2-6
CASSFSGGFSTDTQYF,TGTGCCAGCAGCTTCAGCGGCGGTTTTAGCACAGATACGCAGTATTTT,NA,TRBV7-6,NA,TRBJ2-3
CASSLETGTGEGYTF,TGTGCCAGCAGCTTGGAAACCGGGACAGGGGAAGGCTACACCTTC,TRBD1,TRBV7-6,once,TRBJ1-2
CASSLGPSDTQYF,TGTGCCAGCTCTTTAGGGCCATCAGATACGCAGTATTTT,NA,TRBV12-3/TRBV12-4,NA,TRBJ2-3
CASSSPGGSYNSPLHF,TGTGCCAGCAGTTCTCCTGGAGGTTCCTATAATTCACCCCTCCACTTT,NA,TRBV27,NA,TRBJ1-6
CASSLGTGETQYF,TGCGCCAGCAGCTTGGGGACGGGGGAGACCCAGTACTTC,NA,TRBV5-1,NA,TRBJ2-5
CASTRGGEGNQPQHF,TGTGCCAGTACCCGTGGGGGGGAGGGCAATCAGCCCCAGCATTTT,NA,TRBV19,once,TRBJ1-5
CASSFSRDREDTIYF,TGTGCCAGCAGCTTTAGCCGGGACAGGGAGGACACCATATATTTT,TRBD1,TRBV7-9,NA,TRBJ1-3
CAISELGSTDTQYF,TGTGCCATCAGTGAGCTAGGCAGCACAGATACGCAGTATTTT,NA,TRBV10-3,NA,TRBJ2-3
CASSLGGQKETQYF,TGTGCCAGCAGCTTGGGAGGACAGAAAGAGACCCAGTACTTC,NA,TRBV5-6,NA,TRBJ2-5
CASSLDVRNYGYTF,TGCGCCAGCAGCCTGGACGTGCGCAACTATGGCTACACCTTC,NA,TRBV5-1,NA,TRBJ1-2
CASSEGLFGEQYF,TGTGCCAGCAGCGAGGGACTATTTGGGGAGCAGTACTTC,TRBD2,TRBV5-6,NA,TRBJ2-7